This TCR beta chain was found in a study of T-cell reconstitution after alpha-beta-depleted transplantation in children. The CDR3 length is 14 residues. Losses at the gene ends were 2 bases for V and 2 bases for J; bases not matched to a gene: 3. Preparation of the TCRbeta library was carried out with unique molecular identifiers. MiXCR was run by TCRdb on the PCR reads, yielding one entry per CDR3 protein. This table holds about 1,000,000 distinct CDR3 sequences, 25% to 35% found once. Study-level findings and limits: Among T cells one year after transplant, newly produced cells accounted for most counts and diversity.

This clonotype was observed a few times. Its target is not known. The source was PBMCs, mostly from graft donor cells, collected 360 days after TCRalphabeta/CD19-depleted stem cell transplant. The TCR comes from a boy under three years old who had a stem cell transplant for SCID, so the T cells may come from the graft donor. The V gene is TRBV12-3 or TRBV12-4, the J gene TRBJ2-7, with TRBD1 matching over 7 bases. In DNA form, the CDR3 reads TGTGCCAGCAGTTTACAGACAGGGACCTACGAGCAGTACTTC. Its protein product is CASSLQTGTYEQYF.